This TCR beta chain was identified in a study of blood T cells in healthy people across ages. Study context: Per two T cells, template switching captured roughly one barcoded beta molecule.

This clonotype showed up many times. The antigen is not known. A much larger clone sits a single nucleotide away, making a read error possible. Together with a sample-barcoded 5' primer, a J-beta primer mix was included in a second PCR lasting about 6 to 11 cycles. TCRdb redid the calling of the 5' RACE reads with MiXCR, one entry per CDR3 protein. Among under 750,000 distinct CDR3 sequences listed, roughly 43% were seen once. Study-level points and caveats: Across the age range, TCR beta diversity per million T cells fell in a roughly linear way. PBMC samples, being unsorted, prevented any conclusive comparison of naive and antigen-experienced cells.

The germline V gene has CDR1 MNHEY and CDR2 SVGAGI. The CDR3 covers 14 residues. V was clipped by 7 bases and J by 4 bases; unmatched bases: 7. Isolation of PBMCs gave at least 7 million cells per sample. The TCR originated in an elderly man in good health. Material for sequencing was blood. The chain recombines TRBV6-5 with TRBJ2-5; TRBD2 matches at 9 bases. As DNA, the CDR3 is TGTGCCAGCACTGATTCACTAGCGGGAGAGACCCAGTACTTC. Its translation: CASTDSLAGETQYF.